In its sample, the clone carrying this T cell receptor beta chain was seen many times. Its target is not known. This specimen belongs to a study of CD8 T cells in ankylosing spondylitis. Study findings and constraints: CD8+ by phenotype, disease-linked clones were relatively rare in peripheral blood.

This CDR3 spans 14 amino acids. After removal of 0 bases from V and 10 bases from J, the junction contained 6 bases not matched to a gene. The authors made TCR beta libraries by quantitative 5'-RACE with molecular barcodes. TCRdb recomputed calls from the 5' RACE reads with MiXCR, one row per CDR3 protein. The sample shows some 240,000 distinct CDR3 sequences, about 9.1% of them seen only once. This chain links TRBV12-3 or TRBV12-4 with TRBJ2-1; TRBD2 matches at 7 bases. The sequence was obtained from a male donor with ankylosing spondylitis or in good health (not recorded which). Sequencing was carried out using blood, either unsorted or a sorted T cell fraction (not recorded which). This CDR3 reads CASSLAGGSGEQFF. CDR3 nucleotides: TGTGCCAGCAGTTTAGCGGGAGGGAGCGGCGAGCAGTTCTTC.